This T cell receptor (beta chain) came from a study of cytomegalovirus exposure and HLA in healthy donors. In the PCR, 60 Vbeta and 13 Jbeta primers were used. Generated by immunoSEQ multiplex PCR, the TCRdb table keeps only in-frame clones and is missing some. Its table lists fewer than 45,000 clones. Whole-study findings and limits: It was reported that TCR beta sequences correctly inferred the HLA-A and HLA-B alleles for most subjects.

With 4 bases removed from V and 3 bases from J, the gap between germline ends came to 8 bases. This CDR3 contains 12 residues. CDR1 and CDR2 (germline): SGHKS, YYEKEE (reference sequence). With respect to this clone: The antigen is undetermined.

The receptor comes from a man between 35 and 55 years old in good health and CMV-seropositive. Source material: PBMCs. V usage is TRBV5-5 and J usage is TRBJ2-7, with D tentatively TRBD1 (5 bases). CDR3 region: CASSRQGYEQYF. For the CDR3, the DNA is TGTGCCAGCAGCCGGCAGGGCTACGAGCAGTACTTC.